This T cell receptor (beta chain) appears in the sequencing data of a study of T cell responses to AZD1222 COVID-19 vaccine. Overall study findings and caveats: Receipt of two AZD1222 doses was followed by a rise in Spike-specific TCR breadth and depth. A reported finding is that nearly half of spike-specific TCRs target unmutated variant regions.

As concerns this clone: Its antigen is unidentified.

The V end was cut by 3 bases, the J end by 0 bases, with 6 bases between. CDR1 and CDR2 from the germline V gene are SGHNT and YYREEE (reference sequence). The CDR3 totals 14 residues. Sequencing used immunoSEQ multiplex PCR; TCRdb keeps in-frame clones, though not all of them. The sample has fewer than 200,000 clones, over 80% seen once. This chain links TRBV5-4 with TRBJ2-2; D gene unclear. The TCR sequence derives from an adult in good health. The sample in question was peripheral blood, obtained on day 0 of AZD1222 vaccination. The CDR3 loop reads CASSSTANTGELFF. CDR3 coding DNA: TGTGCCAGCAGCTCCACAGCGAACACCGGGGAGCTGTTTTTT.